These 26 T cell receptor beta chains were sequenced from one sample in a study of radiotherapy plus CTLA-4 blockade in lung cancer. Clones were sequenced by immunoSEQ multiplex PCR, and TCRdb holds only the in-frame ones, with some missing. This sample has around 44,000 clones, with approximately 86% found just once. This specimen was peripheral blood, taken from a patient treated with radiotherapy plus ipilimumab. The receptor source for this set is a human donor with non-small cell lung cancer that progressed on radiotherapy plus ipilimumab. Some clones in this sample may be carry-over from other donors' samples.

The chain has TRBV11-2 and TRBJ2-3, with D unresolved. V lost 3 bases to trimming and J lost 6 bases, with 13 bases between them. Germline lookup yields CDR1 SGHAT and CDR2 FQNNGV. The CDR3 sequence is 14 residues long. DNA for the CDR3: TGTGCCAGCAGCTTCGTCCTTAGTGTGGATACGCAGTATTTT. The encoded protein is CASSFVLSVDTQYF.

V is TRBV19 and J is TRBJ2-3; TRBD2 matches at 8 bases. Germline CDR1 and CDR2: LNHDA and SQIVND (reference sequence). V was pared by 5 bases and J by 2 bases, with 6 bases of the junction left unmatched. This CDR3 region has 15 residues. CDR3 amino acids: CASSYKRGFTDTQYF. The CDR3 DNA follows: TGTGCCAGTAGTTATAAGCGGGGGTTCACAGATACGCAGTATTTT.

The V gene is TRBV27, the J gene TRBJ1-5; D not certain. The V end was cut by 2 bases, the J end by 4 bases, with 6 bases between. The CDR3 sequence is 13 residues long. Germline values: CDR1 MNHEY, CDR2 SMNVEV (reference sequence). As DNA, the CDR3 is TGTGCCAGCAGTTTACGGGGAAATCAGCCCCAGCATTTT. Amino acids: CASSLRGNQPQHF.

CDR3 DNA: TGTGCCAGCTCGCGCAGGGGAAGGGGAACAGATACGCAGTATTTT. This sequence encodes CASSRRGRGTDTQYF. This chain links TRBV18 with TRBJ2-3; the D gene is possibly TRBD1 (6 bases). V was shortened by 6 bases and J by 3 bases, with 16 bases between the two germline ends. This CDR3 region has 15 residues. The germline V gene encodes CDR1 KGHSH and CDR2 LQKENI. The whole variable domain, filled in from reference TRBV18 and TRBJ2-3, reads NAGVMQNPRHLVRRRGQEARLRCSPMKGHSHVYWYRQLPEEGLKFMVYLQKENIIDESGMPKERFSAEFPKEGPSILRIQQVVRGDSAAYFCASSRRGRGTDTQYFGPGTRLTVL.

The chain employs TRBV30 and TRBJ2-1; D unresolved. Deletions cut 1 base from V and 9 bases from J, with 7 bases between. The CDR3 has 11 residues. CDR1 GTSNPN and CDR2 SVGIG come from the germline V gene (reference sequence). In DNA form, the CDR3 reads TGTGCCTGGAGTGCGCGAGGTGAGCAGTTCTTC. It translates to CAWSARGEQFF.

The chain uses TRBV29-1 and TRBJ2-3, with TRBD2 matching 10 bases. CDR1 is SQVTM and CDR2 is ANQGSEA in the germline V gene. This CDR3 contains 15 residues. Trimming cost V 1 base and J 5 bases; bases outside gene matches: 6. CDR3: CSVEGSSGGIDTQYF. For the CDR3, the DNA is TGCAGCGTTGAAGGGTCTAGCGGGGGAATAGATACGCAGTATTTT.

The chain combines TRBV11-2 with TRBJ2-7, with D perhaps TRBD2 (6 bases). V was pared by 5 bases and J by 2 bases, with 19 bases between. The length of the CDR3 is 16 residues. Germline V gene lookup returns CDR1 SGHAT and CDR2 FQNNGV. Here the CDR3 reads CASSPILTGLTYEQYF. CDR3 sequence (DNA): TGTGCCAGCAGCCCAATCCTGACGGGACTTACCTACGAGCAGTACTTC.

This chain uses TRBV27 with TRBJ1-1; D unclear. V was cut by 10 bases and J by 0 bases, with 15 bases left in between. The CDR3 spans 14 residues. Germline loops: CDR1 MNHEY, CDR2 SMNVEV (reference sequence). The CDR3 here is CATQPSTLNTEAFF. In DNA, the CDR3 is TGTGCCACCCAACCAAGCACTTTGAACACTGAAGCTTTCTTT.

The chain links TRBV5-6 to TRBJ2-5; D not resolved. CDR3 length: 14 residues. The germline V gene encodes CDR1 SGHDT and CDR2 YYEEEE. V was cut by 0 bases and J by 2 bases, with 8 bases left in between. The CDR3 DNA follows: TGTGCCAGCAGCTTGGACATTACACAAGAGACCCAGTACTTC. Translating gives CASSLDITQETQYF.

This clone came up a few times. The V gene is TRBV9, the J gene TRBJ1-2, with 8 bases aligning to TRBD1. Per germline, CDR1 SGDLS and CDR2 YYNGEE. This CDR3 spans 14 amino acids. V trimming: 3 bases; J trimming: 4 bases; junction bases outside the gene matches: 5. This CDR3 is CASSARQGIYGYTF. CDR3 DNA: TGTGCCAGCAGCGCCAGACAGGGGATCTATGGCTACACCTTC.

The DNA for the CDR3 is TGTGCTAGTGGTTTGGATCAGGGATACGAGCAGTACTTC. It encodes CASGLDQGYEQYF. V usage is TRBV12-5 and J usage is TRBJ2-5, with a weak D call TRBD1 (5 bases). The DNA end is a closer match to TRBJ2-7, so the J assignment may be wrong. This CDR3 comprises 13 residues. Germline V gives CDR1 LGHNT, CDR2 FRNRAP.

The chain recombines TRBV28 with TRBJ2-3; a weak D match, TRBD2 (7 bases). Germline V CDR1 and CDR2: MDHEN, SYDVKM. The CDR3 is made up of 21 amino acids. V was clipped by 5 bases and J by 7 bases, with 37 bases between them. The CDR3 sequence: CASSPNLGTRRAGEGSNTQYF. The CDR3, as DNA: TGTGCCAGCAGTCCCAACCTCGGGACAAGGCGGGCGGGAGAGGGTTCAAATACGCAGTATTTT.

The chain employs TRBV9 and TRBJ1-5, with unresolved D. Trimming left V 0 bases short and J 6 bases short, with 7 bases between. This CDR3 has 13 amino acids. CDR1 and CDR2 (germline): SGDLS, YYNGEE. The CDR3 protein is CASSVGGSQPQHF. The CDR3 DNA reads TGTGCCAGCAGCGTAGGAGGGAGTCAGCCCCAGCATTTT.

This clone was observed at least ten times. The chain is built from TRBV4-2 and TRBJ2-1; weak D call: TRBD2 (5 bases). The germline CDR1 and CDR2 sequences are LGHNA and YNFKEQ. The V gene lost 0 bases and the J gene lost 4 bases, with 10 bases spanning the gap. The CDR3 is 15 residues long. In DNA, the CDR3 is TGTGCCAGCAGCCAAGAACGGCGGGCTTACAATGAGCAGTTCTTC. Its protein product is CASSQERRAYNEQFF.

The CDR3 region is CASSQGASSYEQYF. CDR3 nucleotide sequence: TGCGCCAGCAGCCAAGGGGCCAGCTCCTACGAGCAGTACTTC. This chain uses TRBV4-3 with TRBJ2-7; no clear D. Germline V gene data show CDR1 as LGHNA and CDR2 as YSLEER. V was pared by 1 base and J by 0 bases, with 7 bases between. The CDR3 extends over 14 amino acids.

The rearrangement links TRBV5-1 to TRBJ2-2, with a possible D match to TRBD1 (6 bases). The CDR3 runs 15 residues. V gave up 2 bases and J gave up 5 bases, with 13 bases separating them. The germline gives CDR1 SGHRS, CDR2 YFSETQ. The CDR3 nucleotides are TGCGCCAGCAGCTTCACAGGGTTGGGAACCGGGGAGCTGTTTTTT. It is translated as CASSFTGLGTGELFF. The variable domain in full, completed from reference TRBV5-1 and TRBJ2-2, reads KAGVTQTPRYLIKTRGQQVTLSCSPISGHRSVSWYQQTPGQGLQFLFEYFSETQRNKGNFPGRFSGRQFSNSRSEMNVSTLELGDSALYLCASSFTGLGTGELFFGEGSRLTVL.

This chain links TRBV2 with TRBJ1-5; D is unclear. The ends were cut back, 3 bases at V and 7 bases at J, with 10 bases in the middle. Germline lookup yields CDR1 SNHLY and CDR2 FYNNEI. This CDR3 comprises 13 residues. CDR3 sequence reads: CASSEGGGQPQHF. The CDR3, as DNA: TGTGCCAGCAGTGAGGGTGGAGGACAGCCCCAGCATTTT.

The chain uses TRBV5-1 and TRBJ1-3; 7 bases line up with TRBD1. The germline V gene encodes CDR1 SGHRS and CDR2 YFSETQ. The CDR3 spans 16 residues. J lost 4 bases, V lost 0 bases, and 7 bases had no gene match. CDR3 in DNA: TGCGCCAGCAGCTTGGGAAGACAGGGTGTCGGAAACACCATATATTTT. This gives the protein CASSLGRQGVGNTIYF.

This clone was observed a few times. The CDR3 spells CASSLGQGNGYTF. In DNA, the CDR3 is TGTGCCAGCAGCCTGGGACAGGGAAATGGCTACACCTTC. V gene TRBV13 combines with J gene TRBJ1-2; 9 positions match TRBD1. Germline V lookup: CDR1 PRHDT, CDR2 FYEKMQ (reference sequence). The CDR3 consists of 13 residues. Trimming cost V 5 bases and J 6 bases; bases outside gene matches: 4.

The V call is TRBV19, the J call TRBJ1-5; TRBD1 might be the D (5 bases). The V end was cut by 9 bases, the J end by 4 bases, with 13 bases between. CDR1 is LNHDA, CDR2 SQIVND, per germline (reference sequence). This CDR3 has 13 residues. The CDR3 DNA is TGTGCCAGCAGTGACAGTTATAATCAGCCCCAGCATTTT. As protein: CASSDSYNQPQHF.

The V call is TRBV27, the J call TRBJ1-1; D is possibly TRBD1 (5 bases). Germline assignment: CDR1 MNHEY and CDR2 SMNVEV (reference sequence). Trimming cost V 4 bases and J 5 bases, with 11 bases left between them. The CDR3 is made up of 13 amino acids. The CDR3 nucleotides read TGTGCCAGCAGTTGGGGGACTGATACTGAAGCTTTCTTT. Amino acid sequence: CASSWGTDTEAFF.

The chain joins TRBV6-4 to TRBJ2-1, with 12 bases that match TRBD2. The length of the CDR3 is 14 residues. Trimming at V came to 2 bases and at J to 8 bases, leaving 1 base not matched to a gene. Germline CDR1 is MRHNA and CDR2 is SNTAGT. This CDR3 is CASSDRLAGDEQFF. In nucleotides, the CDR3 is TGTGCCAGCAGTGACAGACTAGCGGGAGATGAGCAGTTCTTC.

The V gene is TRBV30, the J gene TRBJ1-5, with no clear D. The CDR3 consists of 13 residues. V lost 2 bases and J lost 7, with 12 bases in between. Germline V CDR1 and CDR2: GTSNPN, SVGIG (reference sequence). CDR3 DNA sequence: TGTGCCTGGAGTCGAGGTGTAGACCAGCCCCAGCATTTT. Amino acids: CAWSRGVDQPQHF.

CDR3 in amino acids: CASSRGGEGYNEQFF. The DNA for the CDR3 is TGTGCCAGCAGCCGAGGGGGGGAGGGCTACAATGAGCAGTTCTTC. The chain joins TRBV11-3 to TRBJ2-1; D perhaps matches TRBD2 (7 bases). V was cut by 5 bases and J by 3 bases, with 14 bases left in between. The CDR3 contains 15 residues. Germline CDR1 SGHNT, CDR2 YENEEA.

The chain combines TRBV6-4 with TRBJ1-6; D is unresolved. Per germline, CDR1 MRHNA and CDR2 SNTAGT. The CDR3 extends over 13 amino acids. V was clipped by 6 bases and J by 7 bases, with 10 bases between them. The CDR3 DNA is TGTGCCAGCAGCTCCGACTGGAATTCACCCCTCCACTTT. Translation: CASSSDWNSPLHF.

CDR3 in DNA: TGTGCCACCAGCAAGGGGGAACACACCGGGGAGCTGTTTTTT. Residues: CATSKGEHTGELFF. The rearrangement uses TRBV15 and TRBJ2-2, with D possibly matching TRBD1 (6 bases). Germline V gives CDR1 LNHNV, CDR2 YYDKDF (reference sequence). The CDR3 has 14 amino acids. The V and J ends lost 4 bases and 3 bases respectively, with 9 bases between them.